One sample yielded the 17 T cell receptor beta chains listed below, sequenced in a study of T cells in Graves' hyperthyroidism and ophthalmopathy. Amplification of TCR beta CDR3 regions used RNA as the template. HTBI primers were used for first-round RT-PCR of the TCR CDR3. MiXCR was run by TCRdb on the multiplex PCR reads, yielding one entry per CDR3 protein. This table holds about 640,000 distinct CDR3 sequences, about 45% found once. The sequencing sample was made of peripheral blood or thyroid tissue (not recorded which). These receptors came from an adult man with Graves' disease, either hyperthyroidism or ophthalmopathy (not recorded which).

At least ten counts were recorded for this clonotype. The chain carries TRBV7-6 and TRBJ1-5, with D possibly being TRBD1 (5 bases). Germline CDR1 reads SGHVS; CDR2 reads FNYEAQ. This CDR3 is built from 12 residues. V dropped 0 bases and J dropped 16 bases, with 13 bases sitting between them. The CDR3 DNA sequence: TGTGCCAGCAGCTTAGCTCCCGGGACGCTTCATTTT. This encodes CASSLAPGTLHF.

This clonotype has a count of ten or more. The chain links TRBV24-1 to TRBJ1-2; 7 bases are a match to TRBD1. The CDR3 length is 15 residues. Germline-derived CDR1 and CDR2 are KGHDR and SFDVKD. The V segment lost 3 bases and the J segment 4 bases; nucleotides outside the gene matches: 7. DNA of the CDR3: TGTGCCACCAGTGATGCTCGGACAGGAGCCTATGGCTACACCTTC. Translating it yields CATSDARTGAYGYTF.

This clonotype was detected ten times or more. The chain carries TRBV10-3 and TRBJ2-7; TRBD1 aligns across 9 bases. The J segment lost 0 bases and the V segment lost 8 bases, leaving 2 bases of the junction unmatched. The CDR3 length is 13 residues. Germline CDR1 and CDR2: ENHRY and SYGVKD. CDR3 sequence: CAIGQGSSYEQYF. In DNA, the CDR3 is TGTGCCATCGGACAGGGGTCCTCCTACGAGCAGTACTTC.

Remarks on this clonotype: This may stem from a read error, because a much larger clone lies one nucleotide away. The V gene is TRBV10-3, the J gene TRBJ2-7; TRBD1 aligns across 10 bases. The germline CDR1 and CDR2 sequences are ENHRY and SYGVKD. The CDR3 consists of 17 residues. CDR3 coding DNA: TGTGCCAGCAGTGAGTCGTCGTTTTGGGACAGGGGTAACGAGCAGTACTTC. It codes for CASSESSFWDRGNEQYF.

V and J are TRBV20-1 and TRBJ1-2, with no clear D. The germline V and J ends were trimmed by 6 bases and 0 bases, with 8 bases remaining between them. This CDR3 region has 12 residues. Germline-derived CDR1 and CDR2 are DFQATT and SNEGSKA (reference sequence). CDR3: CSADSANYGYTF. The CDR3 DNA is TGCAGTGCCGATTCGGCTAACTATGGCTACACCTTC.

The V and J genes are TRBV30 and TRBJ1-1, with unresolved D. This CDR3 spans 12 amino acids. Germline lookup yields CDR1 GTSNPN and CDR2 SVGIG (reference sequence). The ends were cut back, 7 bases at V and 6 bases at J, with 15 bases in the middle. CDR3: CASTSRGAEAFF. The CDR3 DNA sequence: TGTGCCTCCACAAGTCGAGGAGCTGAAGCTTTCTTT.

This clonotype came up a few times. The CDR3 region is CASSGGIRGSNQPQHF. In DNA form, the CDR3 reads TGTGCCAGCAGTGGAGGAATCAGGGGGAGCAATCAGCCCCAGCATTTT. J is TRBJ1-5 and V is TRBV6-6, with TRBD1 matching 7 bases. CDR1 MNHNY and CDR2 SVGAGI come from the germline V gene (reference sequence). The V segment lost 5 bases and the J segment 1 base; nucleotides outside the gene matches: 8. This CDR3 region has 16 residues.

The chain combines TRBV10-3 with TRBJ2-7; TRBD1 might be the D (5 bases). Germline CDR1 reads ENHRY; CDR2 reads SYGVKD. The CDR3 totals 14 residues. Trimming removed 2 bases from V and 2 bases from J, with 10 bases in between. The CDR3 is CAISEEDTPYEQYF. The CDR3 nucleotides read TGTGCCATCAGTGAGGAGGACACACCCTACGAGCAGTACTTC.

This clonotype was observed a few times. This chain connects TRBV29-1 to TRBJ2-7, with D perhaps TRBD2 (6 bases). CDR3 length: 13 amino acids. The germline V gene encodes CDR1 SQVTM and CDR2 ANQGSEA. Trimming took off 6 bases at V and 4 bases at J, with 16 bases between the two ends. The chain's CDR3 is CSVRDSRLYEQYF. For the CDR3, the DNA is TGCAGCGTCCGGGACTCACGCCTTTACGAGCAGTACTTC.

At least ten counts were recorded for this clonotype. The rearrangement uses TRBV29-1 and TRBJ1-2, with 8 bases that match TRBD1. Germline trimming cut 6 bases from V and 6 bases from J; bases unmatched to any gene: 9. Germline V gene data show CDR1 as SQVTM and CDR2 as ANQGSEA. The CDR3 is 13 amino acids. Here the CDR3 reads CSVWTGRMDGYTF. CDR3 bases: TGCAGCGTCTGGACAGGGCGGATGGATGGCTACACCTTC.

To note about this clonotype: A junction boundary mismatches the germline segment, possibly from a read error. This rearrangement joins TRBV24-1 to TRBJ1-5; D not resolved. CDR1 and CDR2 from the germline V gene are KGHDR and SFDVKD. CDR3 length: 17 amino acids. The CDR3, as DNA: TGTGCCAGCAGTTTAATCGGCGGGAGCCTTAGCAATCAGCCCCAGCATTTT. Amino acid sequence: CASSLIGGSLSNQPQHF.

V is TRBV25-1 and J is TRBJ1-3; unclear D gene. Deletions cut 6 bases from V and 2 bases from J, with 11 bases between. The CDR3 sequence is 14 residues long. Germline CDR1 reads MGHDK; CDR2 reads SYGVNS. The CDR3 sequence is CASSEGNTGNTIYF. CDR3 sequence (DNA): TGTGCCAGCAGCGAAGGGAACACTGGAAACACCATATATTTT.

The gene calls are TRBV7-9 and TRBJ2-2; 10 bases line up with TRBD2. Germline lookup yields CDR1 SEHNR and CDR2 FQNEAQ (reference sequence). This CDR3 spans 18 amino acids. V trimming: 4 bases; J trimming: 4 bases; junction bases outside the gene matches: 12. The CDR3 reads CASSWGVTGTSVTGELFF. The DNA of the CDR3 is TGTGCCAGCAGCTGGGGGGTCACCGGGACTAGCGTCACCGGGGAGCTGTTTTTT.

This clonotype was counted a few times. This rearrangement joins TRBV19 to TRBJ1-4, with D unclear. V shed 6 bases and J shed 5 bases, with 13 bases lying between them. CDR3 length: 14 amino acids. CDR1 is LNHDA, CDR2 SQIVND, per germline (reference sequence). CDR3 sequence reads: CASSNSGGNEKLFF. The CDR3 DNA reads as TGTGCCAGTAGCAACAGTGGTGGCAATGAAAAACTGTTTTTT.

DNA of the CDR3: TGTGCCAGCGTCATGGGCCCGATGAACACTGAAGCTTTCTTT. Its protein is CASVMGPMNTEAFF. J is TRBJ1-1 and V is TRBV6-2 or TRBV6-3; D gene ambiguous. This CDR3 has 14 amino acids. V shed 8 bases and J shed 0 bases, with 13 bases lying between them. From germline, CDR1 is MNHEY and CDR2 SVGEGT.

This sequence joins TRBV7-9 and TRBJ2-7; TRBD2 matches at 10 bases. Germline V gene data show CDR1 as SEHNR and CDR2 as FQNEAQ (reference sequence). The trim removed 5 bases at V and 2 bases at J, leaving 6 bases unmatched. This CDR3 contains 15 residues. Here the CDR3 DNA reads TGTGCCAGCAGCCTAACTCTAGCGGGAGCCTACGAGCAGTACTTC. It codes for CASSLTLAGAYEQYF.

Remarks on this clonotype: The conserved final phenylalanine or tryptophan is absent from the CDR3, which likely points to a read error. The rearrangement joins TRBV20-1 to TRBJ1-2; D gene uncertain. The CDR3 loop spans 19 amino acids. CDR1 DFQATT and CDR2 SNEGSKA come from the germline V gene (reference sequence). V was cut by 5 bases and J by 5 bases, with 33 bases left in between. CDR3 loop: CSARSLQKPKSDVGYGYTL. Written as DNA, the CDR3 is TGCAGTGCTCGGAGCCTACAAAAGCCTAAAAGCGATGTTGGTTATGGCTACACCCTC.